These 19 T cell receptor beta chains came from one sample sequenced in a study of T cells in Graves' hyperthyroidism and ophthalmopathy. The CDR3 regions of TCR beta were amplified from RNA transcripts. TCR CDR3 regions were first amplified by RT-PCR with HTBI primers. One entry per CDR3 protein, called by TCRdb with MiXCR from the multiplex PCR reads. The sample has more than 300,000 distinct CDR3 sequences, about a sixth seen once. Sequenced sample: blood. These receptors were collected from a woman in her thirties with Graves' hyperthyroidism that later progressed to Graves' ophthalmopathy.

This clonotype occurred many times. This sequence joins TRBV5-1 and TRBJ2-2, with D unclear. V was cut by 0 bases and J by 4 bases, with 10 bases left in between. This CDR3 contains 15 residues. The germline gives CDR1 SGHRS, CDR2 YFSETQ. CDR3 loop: CASSLVPESTGELFF. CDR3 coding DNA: TGCGCCAGCAGCTTGGTACCAGAATCCACCGGGGAGCTGTTTTTT. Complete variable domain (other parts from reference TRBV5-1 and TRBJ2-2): KAGVTQTPRYLIKTRGQQVTLSCSPISGHRSVSWYQQTPGQGLQFLFEYFSETQRNKGNFPGRFSGRQFSNSRSEMNVSTLELGDSALYLCASSLVPESTGELFFGEGSRLTVL.

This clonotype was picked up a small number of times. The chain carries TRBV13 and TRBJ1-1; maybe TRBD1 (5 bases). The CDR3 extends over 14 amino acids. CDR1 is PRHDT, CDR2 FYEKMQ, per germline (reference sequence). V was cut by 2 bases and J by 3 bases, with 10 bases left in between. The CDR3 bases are TGTGCCAGCAGCTTAAGGGGCAGACACACTGAAGCTTTCTTT. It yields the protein CASSLRGRHTEAFF.

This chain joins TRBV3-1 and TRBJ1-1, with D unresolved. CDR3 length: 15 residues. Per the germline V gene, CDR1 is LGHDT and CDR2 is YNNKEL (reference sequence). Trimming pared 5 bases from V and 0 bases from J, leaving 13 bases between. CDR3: CASSIAVGLNTEAFF. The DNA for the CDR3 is TGTGCCAGCAGCATCGCGGTCGGACTGAACACTGAAGCTTTCTTT.

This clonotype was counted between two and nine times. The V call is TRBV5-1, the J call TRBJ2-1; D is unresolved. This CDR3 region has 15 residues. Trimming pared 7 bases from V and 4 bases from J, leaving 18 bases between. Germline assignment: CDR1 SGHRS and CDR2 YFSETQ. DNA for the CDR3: TGCGCCAGCTTCCTGACTCCAATGGGGTACAATGAGCAGTTCTTC. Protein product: CASFLTPMGYNEQFF. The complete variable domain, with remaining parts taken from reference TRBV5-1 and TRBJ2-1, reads KAGVTQTPRYLIKTRGQQVTLSCSPISGHRSVSWYQQTPGQGLQFLFEYFSETQRNKGNFPGRFSGRQFSNSRSEMNVSTLELGDSALYLCASFLTPMGYNEQFFGPGTRLTVL.

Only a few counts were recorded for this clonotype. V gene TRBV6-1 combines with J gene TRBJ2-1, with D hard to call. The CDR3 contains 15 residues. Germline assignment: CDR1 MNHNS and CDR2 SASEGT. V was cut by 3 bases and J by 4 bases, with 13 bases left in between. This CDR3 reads CASSDWVGEYNEQFF. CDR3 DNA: TGTGCCAGCAGTGATTGGGTTGGCGAATACAATGAGCAGTTCTTC.

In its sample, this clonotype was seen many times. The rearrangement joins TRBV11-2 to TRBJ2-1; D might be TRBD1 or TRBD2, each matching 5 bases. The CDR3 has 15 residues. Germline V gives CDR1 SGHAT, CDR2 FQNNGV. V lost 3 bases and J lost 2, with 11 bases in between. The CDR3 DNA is TGTGCCAGCAGCTTCGGGGACGGTACCTACAATGAGCAGTTCTTC. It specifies CASSFGDGTYNEQFF. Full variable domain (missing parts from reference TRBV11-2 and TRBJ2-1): EAGVAQSPRYKIIEKRQSVAFWCNPISGHATLYWYQQILGQGPKLLIQFQNNGVVDDSQLPKDRFSAERLKGVDSTLKIQPAKLEDSAVYLCASSFGDGTYNEQFFGPGTRLTVL.

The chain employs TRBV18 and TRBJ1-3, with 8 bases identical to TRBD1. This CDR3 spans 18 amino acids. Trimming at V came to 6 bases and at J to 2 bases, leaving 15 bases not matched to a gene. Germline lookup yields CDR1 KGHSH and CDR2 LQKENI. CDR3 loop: CASSTTPYRGSTGNTIYF. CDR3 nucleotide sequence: TGTGCCAGCTCCACCACTCCGTACAGGGGGAGTACTGGAAACACCATATATTTT.

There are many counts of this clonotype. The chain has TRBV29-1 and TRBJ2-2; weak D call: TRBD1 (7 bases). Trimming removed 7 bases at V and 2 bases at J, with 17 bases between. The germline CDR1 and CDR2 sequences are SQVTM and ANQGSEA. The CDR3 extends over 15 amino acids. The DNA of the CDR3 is TGCAGCGGAAGTGGGGGGACAGCAAACACCGGGGAGCTGTTTTTT. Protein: CSGSGGTANTGELFF.

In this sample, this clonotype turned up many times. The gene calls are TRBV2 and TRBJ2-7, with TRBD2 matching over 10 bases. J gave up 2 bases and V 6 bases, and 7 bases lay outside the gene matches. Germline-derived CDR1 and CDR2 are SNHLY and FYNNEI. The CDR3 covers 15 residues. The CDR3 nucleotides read TGTGCCAGCAGACTAGCGGGACAGAATCCCTACGAGCAGTACTTC. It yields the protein CASRLAGQNPYEQYF.

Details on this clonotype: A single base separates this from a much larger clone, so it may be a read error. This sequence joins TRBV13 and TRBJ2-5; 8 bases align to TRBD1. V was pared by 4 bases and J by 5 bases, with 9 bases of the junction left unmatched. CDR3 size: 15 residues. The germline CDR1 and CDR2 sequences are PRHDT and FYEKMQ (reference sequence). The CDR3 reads CASSSRDRRSETQYF. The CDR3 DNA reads TGTGCCAGCAGCTCCCGGGACAGGAGGTCGGAGACCCAGTACTTC.

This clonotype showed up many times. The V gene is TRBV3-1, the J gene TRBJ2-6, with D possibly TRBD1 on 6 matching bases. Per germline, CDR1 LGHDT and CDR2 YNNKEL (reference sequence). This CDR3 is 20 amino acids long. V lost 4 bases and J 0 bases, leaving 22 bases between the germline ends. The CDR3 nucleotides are TGTGCCAGCAGCCTCTCTCCCGCGACAGGCACTATCTCTGGGGCCAACGTCCTGACTTTC. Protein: CASSLSPATGTISGANVLTF.

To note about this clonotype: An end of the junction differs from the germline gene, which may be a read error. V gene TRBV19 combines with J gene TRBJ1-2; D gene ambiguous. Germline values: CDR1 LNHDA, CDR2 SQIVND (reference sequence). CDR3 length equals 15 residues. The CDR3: CASGIDNGPIRGYTF. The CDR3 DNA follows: TGTGCCAGTGGTATCGACAACGGTCCTATCAGGGGCTACACCTTC.

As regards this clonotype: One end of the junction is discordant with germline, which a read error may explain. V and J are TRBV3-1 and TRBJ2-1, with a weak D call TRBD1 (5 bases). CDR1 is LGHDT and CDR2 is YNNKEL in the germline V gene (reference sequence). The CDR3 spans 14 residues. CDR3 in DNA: TGCGCCAGCAGAACGTCAGGGCCCGGCCGGGAGCAGTTCTTC. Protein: CASRTSGPGREQFF.

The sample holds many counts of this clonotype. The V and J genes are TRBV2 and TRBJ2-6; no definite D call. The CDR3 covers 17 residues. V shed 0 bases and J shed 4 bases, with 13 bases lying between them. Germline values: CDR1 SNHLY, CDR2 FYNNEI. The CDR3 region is CASSEAKWAPGANVLTF. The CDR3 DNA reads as TGTGCCAGCAGTGAAGCGAAATGGGCGCCCGGGGCCAACGTCCTGACTTTC.

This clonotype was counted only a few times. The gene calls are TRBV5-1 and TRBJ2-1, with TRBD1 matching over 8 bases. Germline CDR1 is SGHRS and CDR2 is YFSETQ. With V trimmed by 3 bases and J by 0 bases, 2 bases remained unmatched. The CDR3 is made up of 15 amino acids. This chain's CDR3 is CASSWTGNSYNEQFF. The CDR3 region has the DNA TGCGCCAGCAGCTGGACAGGGAACTCCTACAATGAGCAGTTCTTC.

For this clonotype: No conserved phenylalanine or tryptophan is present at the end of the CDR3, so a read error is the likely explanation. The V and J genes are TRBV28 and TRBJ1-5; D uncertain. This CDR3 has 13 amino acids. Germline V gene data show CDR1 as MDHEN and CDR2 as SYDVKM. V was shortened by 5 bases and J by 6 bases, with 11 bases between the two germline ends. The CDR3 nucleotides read TGTGCCAGCAGTAATGGCGGGTCTCAGCCCCAGCATCTT. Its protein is CASSNGGSQPQHL.

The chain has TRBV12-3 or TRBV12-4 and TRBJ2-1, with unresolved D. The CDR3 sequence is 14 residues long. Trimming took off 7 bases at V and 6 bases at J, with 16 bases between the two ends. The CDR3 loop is CASNLLPDVNEQFF. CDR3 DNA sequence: TGTGCCAGCAACCTACTGCCGGACGTCAATGAGCAGTTCTTC.

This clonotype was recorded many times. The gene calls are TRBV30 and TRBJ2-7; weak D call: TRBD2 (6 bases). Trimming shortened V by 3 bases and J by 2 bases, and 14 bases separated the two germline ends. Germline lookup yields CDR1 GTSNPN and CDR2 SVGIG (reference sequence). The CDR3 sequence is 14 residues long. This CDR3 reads CAWRDPGRPYEQYF. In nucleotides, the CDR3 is TGTGCCTGGAGAGATCCCGGGAGACCCTACGAGCAGTACTTC.

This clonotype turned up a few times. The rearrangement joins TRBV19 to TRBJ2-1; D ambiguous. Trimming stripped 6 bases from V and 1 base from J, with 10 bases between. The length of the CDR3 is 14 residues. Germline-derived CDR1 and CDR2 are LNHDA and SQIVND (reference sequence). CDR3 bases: TGTGCCAGTAGGGCAGGCTATTCCTACAATGAGCAGTTCTTC. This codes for CASRAGYSYNEQFF.